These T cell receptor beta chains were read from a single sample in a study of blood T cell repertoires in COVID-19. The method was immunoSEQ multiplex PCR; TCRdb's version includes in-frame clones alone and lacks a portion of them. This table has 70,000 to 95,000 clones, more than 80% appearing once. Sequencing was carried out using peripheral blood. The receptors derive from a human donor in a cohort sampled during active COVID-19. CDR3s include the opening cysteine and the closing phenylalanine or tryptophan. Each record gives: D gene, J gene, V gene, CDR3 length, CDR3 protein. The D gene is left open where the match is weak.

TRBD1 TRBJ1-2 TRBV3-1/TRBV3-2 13 CASSQGDRGGYTF
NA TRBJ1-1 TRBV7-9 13 CASSSFSGTEAFF
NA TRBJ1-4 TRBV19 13 CASSFVRGEKLFF
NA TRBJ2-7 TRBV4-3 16 CASSQVSSGIYYEQYF
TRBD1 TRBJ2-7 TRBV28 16 CASSPSTGSGWYEQYF
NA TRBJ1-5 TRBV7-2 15 CASSFVKGSSQPQHF
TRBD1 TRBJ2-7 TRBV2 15 CASSVPGTGSGEQYF
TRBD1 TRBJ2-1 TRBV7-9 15 CASTIGTGGLNEQFF
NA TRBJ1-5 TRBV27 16 CASSLKGTGWNQPQHF
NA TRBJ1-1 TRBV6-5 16 CASSYEGGAGGTEAFF
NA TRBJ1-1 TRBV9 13 CASSRGSGTEAFF
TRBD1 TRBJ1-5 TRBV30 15 CAWSVGQVGNQPQHF
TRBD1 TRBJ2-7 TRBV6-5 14 CASRRDSPSYEQYF
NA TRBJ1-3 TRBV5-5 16 CASSRQTFASGNTIYF
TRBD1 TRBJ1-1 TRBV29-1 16 CSVAIQTGGLGGPAFF
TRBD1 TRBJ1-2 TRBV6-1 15 CASSEADRGVGGYTF
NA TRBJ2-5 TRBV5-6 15 CATSRGGGLQETQYF
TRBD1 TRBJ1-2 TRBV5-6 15 CASSKRQGPTYGYTF
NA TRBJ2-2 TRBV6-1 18 CASSVPLGGVGGAGELFF
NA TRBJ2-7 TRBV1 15 CTSSQGPRGKDEQYF
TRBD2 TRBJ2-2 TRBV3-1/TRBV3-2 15 CASSSRLAVTGELFF
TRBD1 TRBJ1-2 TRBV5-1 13 CASSPTGGRGYTF
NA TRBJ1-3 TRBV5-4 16 CASSPDSQLSGNTIYF
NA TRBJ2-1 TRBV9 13 CASSVQVHNEQFF
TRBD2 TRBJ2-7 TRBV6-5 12 CASRGGNYEQYF
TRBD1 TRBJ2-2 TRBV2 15 CASVQDRGGPGELFF
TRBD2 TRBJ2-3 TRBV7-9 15 CASTSSGGNTDTQYF
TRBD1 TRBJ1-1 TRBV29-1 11 CSVWDRGSAFF
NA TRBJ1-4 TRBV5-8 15 CASSWGESINEKLFF
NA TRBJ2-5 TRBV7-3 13 CASSVAEGETQYF
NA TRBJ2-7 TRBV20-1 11 CSAVGPGEQYF
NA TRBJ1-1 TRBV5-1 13 CASSKNRDTEAFF
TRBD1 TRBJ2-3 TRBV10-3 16 CAISDPGQGSTDTQYF
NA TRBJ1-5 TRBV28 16 CASSRAAGSPNQPQHF
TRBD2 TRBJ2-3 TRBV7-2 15 CASSVLAGITDTQYF
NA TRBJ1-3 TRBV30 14 CAWSALRSGNTIYF
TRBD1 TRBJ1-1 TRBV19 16 CASSVGPGQGATEAFF
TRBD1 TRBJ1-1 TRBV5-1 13 CASSPTGDTEAFF
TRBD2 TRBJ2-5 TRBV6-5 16 CASSYPGLAVRETQYF
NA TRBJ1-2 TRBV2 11 CASGQFYGYTF
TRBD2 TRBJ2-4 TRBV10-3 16 CAISESQGAGKNIQYF
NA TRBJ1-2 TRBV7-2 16 CASSPPPPGVVYGYTF
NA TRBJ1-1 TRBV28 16 CASIPQAPLMNTEAFF
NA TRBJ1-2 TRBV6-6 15 CASSGGGRRVYGYTF
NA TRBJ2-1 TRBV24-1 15 CATSDPGKAYNEQFF
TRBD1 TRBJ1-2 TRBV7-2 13 CASSSDRGYGYTF
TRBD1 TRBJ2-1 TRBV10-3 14 CAIRVTTGGNEQFF
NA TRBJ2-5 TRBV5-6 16 CASSLFPQDNGETQYF
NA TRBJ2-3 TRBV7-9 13 CASSYGTRNTQYF
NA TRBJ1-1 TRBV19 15 CASSKDRLMNTEAFF
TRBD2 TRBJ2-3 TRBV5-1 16 CASSSGERGPTDTQYF